The clone carrying this T cell receptor (beta chain) has at least ten counts. The sample is drawn from a study of blood T cell repertoires in COVID-19. At the level of the study: Sites in the United States, Italy and Spain provided acute and convalescent COVID-19 samples. T cells, B-cell-depleted T cells, or PBMCs provided the cDNA or gDNA that served as material.

Generated by immunoSEQ multiplex PCR, the TCRdb table keeps only in-frame clones and is missing some. The table records roughly 300,000 clones, 75% to 95% of them present only once. Trimming took off 0 bases at V and 3 bases at J, with 11 bases between the two ends. This CDR3 contains 15 residues. CDR1 SGHRS and CDR2 YFSETQ come from the germline V gene. The rearrangement uses TRBV5-1 and TRBJ2-3; D might be TRBD2 (5 bases). This clonotype was sampled from a young woman with COVID-19, enrolled during active disease. The sequenced sample was peripheral blood. CDR3 in amino acids: CASSLAGVVTDTQYF. The CDR3 DNA sequence: TGCGCCAGCAGCTTGGCCGGGGTAGTGACAGATACGCAGTATTTT.